This record covers a single T cell receptor beta chain. Measured with immunoSEQ multiplex PCR; TCRdb has only the in-frame clones, and not every one. The table lists 200,000 to 250,000 clones, 75% to 85% of them singletons. The sample is drawn from a study of blood T cell repertoires in COVID-19. Study overall: COVID-19 samples, acute and convalescent, were from the United States, Italy and Spain. Nucleic acid was either cDNA or gDNA, and it came from T cells, B-cell-depleted T cells, or PBMCs.

Followed longitudinally, the Seattle patients had been enrolled during active infection. The CDR3 length is 12 residues. Germline loops: CDR1 LGHDT, CDR2 YNNKEL (reference sequence). With 5 bases removed from V and 4 bases from J, the gap between germline ends came to 7 bases. J is TRBJ2-3 and V is TRBV3-1 (or the pseudogene TRBV3-2); D gene unclear. The clonotype comes from a woman in her thirties with COVID-19, enrolled during active disease. Material for sequencing was peripheral blood. CDR3 nucleotide sequence: TGTGCCAGCAGCTTAAGCGCAGATACGCAGTATTTT. Amino acid sequence: CASSLSADTQYF.